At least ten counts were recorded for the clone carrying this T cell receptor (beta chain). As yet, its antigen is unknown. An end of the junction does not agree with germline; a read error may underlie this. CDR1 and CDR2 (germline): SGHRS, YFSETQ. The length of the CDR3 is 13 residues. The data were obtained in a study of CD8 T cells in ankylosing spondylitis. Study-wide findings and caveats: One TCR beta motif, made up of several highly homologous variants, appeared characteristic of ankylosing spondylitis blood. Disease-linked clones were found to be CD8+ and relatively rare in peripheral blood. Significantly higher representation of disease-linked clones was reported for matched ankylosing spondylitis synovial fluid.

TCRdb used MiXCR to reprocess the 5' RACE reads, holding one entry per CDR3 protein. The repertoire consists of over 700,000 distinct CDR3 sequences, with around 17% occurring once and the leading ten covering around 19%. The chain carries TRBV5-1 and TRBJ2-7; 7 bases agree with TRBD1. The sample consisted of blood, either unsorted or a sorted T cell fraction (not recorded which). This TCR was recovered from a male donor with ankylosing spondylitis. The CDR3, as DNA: TGTGCCAGCAGCTTAGACAGGGCCTACGAGCAGTACTTC. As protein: CASSLDRAYEQYF.